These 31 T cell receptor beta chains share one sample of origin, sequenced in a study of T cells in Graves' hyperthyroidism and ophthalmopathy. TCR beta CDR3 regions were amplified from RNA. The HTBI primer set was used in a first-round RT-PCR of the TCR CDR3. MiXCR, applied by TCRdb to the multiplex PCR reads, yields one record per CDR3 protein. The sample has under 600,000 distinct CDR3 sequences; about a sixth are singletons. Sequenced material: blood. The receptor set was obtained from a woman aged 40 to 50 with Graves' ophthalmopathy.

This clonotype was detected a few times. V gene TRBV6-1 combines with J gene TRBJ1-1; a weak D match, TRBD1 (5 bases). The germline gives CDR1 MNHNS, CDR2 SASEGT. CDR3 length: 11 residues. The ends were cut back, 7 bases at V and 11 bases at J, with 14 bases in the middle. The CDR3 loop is CASTKGATAFF. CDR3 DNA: TGTGCCAGCACCAAAGGGGCGACCGCTTTCTTT.

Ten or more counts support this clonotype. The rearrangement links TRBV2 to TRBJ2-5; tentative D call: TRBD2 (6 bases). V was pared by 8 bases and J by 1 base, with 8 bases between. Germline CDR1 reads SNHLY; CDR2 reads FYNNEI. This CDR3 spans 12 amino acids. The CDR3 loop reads CASGTRQETQYF. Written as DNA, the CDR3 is TGTGCCAGCGGGACTCGCCAAGAGACCCAGTACTTC. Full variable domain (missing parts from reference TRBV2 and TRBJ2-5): EPEVTQTPSHQVTQMGQEVILRCVPISNHLYFYWYRQILGQKVEFLVSFYNNEISEKSEIFDDQFSVERPDGSNFTLKIRSTKLEDSAMYFCASGTRQETQYFGPGTRLLVL.

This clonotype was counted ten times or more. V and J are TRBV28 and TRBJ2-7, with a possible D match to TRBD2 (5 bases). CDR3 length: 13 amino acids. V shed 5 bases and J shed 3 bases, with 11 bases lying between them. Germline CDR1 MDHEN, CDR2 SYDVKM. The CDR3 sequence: CASSPDGNYEQYF. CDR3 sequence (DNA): TGTGCCAGCAGTCCCGACGGGAACTACGAGCAGTACTTC.

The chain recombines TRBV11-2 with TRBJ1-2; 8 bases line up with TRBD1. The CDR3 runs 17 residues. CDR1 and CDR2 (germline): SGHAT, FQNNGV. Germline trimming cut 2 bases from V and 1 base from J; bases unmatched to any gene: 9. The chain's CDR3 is CASSLTTGTGVNYGYTF. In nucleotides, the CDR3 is TGTGCCAGCAGCTTAACAACCGGGACAGGAGTTAACTATGGCTACACCTTC.

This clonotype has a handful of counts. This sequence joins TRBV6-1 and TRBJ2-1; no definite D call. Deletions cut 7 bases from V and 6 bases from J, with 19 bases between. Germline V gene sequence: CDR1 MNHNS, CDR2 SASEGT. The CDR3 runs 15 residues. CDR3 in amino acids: CASKSLTRRFNEQFF. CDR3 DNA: TGTGCCAGCAAAAGCCTAACGAGGCGGTTCAATGAGCAGTTCTTC.

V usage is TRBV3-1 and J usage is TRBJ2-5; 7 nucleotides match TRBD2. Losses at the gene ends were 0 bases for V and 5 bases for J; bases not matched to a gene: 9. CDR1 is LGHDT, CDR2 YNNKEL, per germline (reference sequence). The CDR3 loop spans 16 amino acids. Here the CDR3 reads CASSQDGDYPRETQYF. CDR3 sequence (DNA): TGTGCCAGCAGCCAAGATGGGGACTACCCTCGGGAGACCCAGTACTTC.

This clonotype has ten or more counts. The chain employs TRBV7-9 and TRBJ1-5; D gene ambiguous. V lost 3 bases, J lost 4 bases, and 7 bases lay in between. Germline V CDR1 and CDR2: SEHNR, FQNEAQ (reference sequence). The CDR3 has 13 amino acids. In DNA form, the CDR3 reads TGTGCCAGCAGCTTTATGTCAAATCAGCCCCAGCATTTT. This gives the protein CASSFMSNQPQHF. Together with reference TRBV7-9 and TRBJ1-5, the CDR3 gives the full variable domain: DTGVSQNPRHKITKRGQNVTFRCDPISEHNRLYWYRQTLGQGPEFLTYFQNEAQLEKSRLLSDRFSAERPKGSFSTLEIQRTEQGDSAMYLCASSFMSNQPQHFGDGTRLSIL.

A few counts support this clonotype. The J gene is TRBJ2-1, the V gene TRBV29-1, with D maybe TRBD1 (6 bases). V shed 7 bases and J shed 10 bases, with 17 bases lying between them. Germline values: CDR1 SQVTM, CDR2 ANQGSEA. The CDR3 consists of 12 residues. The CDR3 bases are TGCAGCGCTCGGGCTACAGGGAACGAGCAGTTCTTC. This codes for CSARATGNEQFF.

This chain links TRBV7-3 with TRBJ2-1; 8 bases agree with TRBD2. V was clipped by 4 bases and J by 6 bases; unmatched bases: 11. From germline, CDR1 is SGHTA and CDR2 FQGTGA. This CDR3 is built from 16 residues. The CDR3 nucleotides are TGTGCCAGCAGCTCCCCCGGGGGCGGGGGGCTCAATGAGCAGTTCTTC. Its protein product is CASSSPGGGGLNEQFF. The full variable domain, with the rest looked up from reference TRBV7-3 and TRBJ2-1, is GAGVSQTPSNKVTEKGKYVELRCDPISGHTALYWYRQSLGQGPEFLIYFQGTGAADDSGLPNDRFFAVRPEGSVSTLKIQRTERGDSAVYLCASSSPGGGGLNEQFFGPGTRLTVL.

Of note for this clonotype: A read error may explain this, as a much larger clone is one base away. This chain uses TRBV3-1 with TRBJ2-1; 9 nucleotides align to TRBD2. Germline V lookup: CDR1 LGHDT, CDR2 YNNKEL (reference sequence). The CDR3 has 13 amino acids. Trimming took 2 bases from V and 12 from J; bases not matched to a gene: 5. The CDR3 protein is CASSQLSGGRQFF. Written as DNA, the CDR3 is TGTGCCAGCAGCCAATTGAGCGGGGGGAGGCAGTTCTTC.

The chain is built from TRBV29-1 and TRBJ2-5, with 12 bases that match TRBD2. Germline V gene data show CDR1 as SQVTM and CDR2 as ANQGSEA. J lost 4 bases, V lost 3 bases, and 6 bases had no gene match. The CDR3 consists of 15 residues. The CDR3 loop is CSVEEPTSGRETQYF. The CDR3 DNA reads TGCAGCGTTGAGGAACCGACTAGCGGGAGAGAGACCCAGTACTTC.

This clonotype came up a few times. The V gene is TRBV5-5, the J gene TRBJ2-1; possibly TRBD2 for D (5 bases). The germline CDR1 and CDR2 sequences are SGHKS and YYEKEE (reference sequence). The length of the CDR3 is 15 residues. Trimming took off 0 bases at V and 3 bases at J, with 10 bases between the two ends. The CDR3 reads CASSLEAAYYNEQFF. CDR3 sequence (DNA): TGTGCCAGCAGCTTGGAAGCGGCGTACTACAATGAGCAGTTCTTC. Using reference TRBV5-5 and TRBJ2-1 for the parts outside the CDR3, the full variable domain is DAGVTQSPTHLIKTRGQQVTLRCSPISGHKSVSWYQQVLGQGPQFIFQYYEKEERGRGNFPDRFSARQFPNYSSELNVNALLLGDSALYLCASSLEAAYYNEQFFGPGTRLTVL.

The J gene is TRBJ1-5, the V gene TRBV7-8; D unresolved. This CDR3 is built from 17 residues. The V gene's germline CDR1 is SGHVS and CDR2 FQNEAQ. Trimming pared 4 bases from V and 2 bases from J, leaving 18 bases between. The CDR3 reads CASSSVGLVGGNQPQHF. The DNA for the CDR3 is TGTGCCAGCAGCTCAGTCGGCCTCGTTGGAGGCAATCAGCCCCAGCATTTT.

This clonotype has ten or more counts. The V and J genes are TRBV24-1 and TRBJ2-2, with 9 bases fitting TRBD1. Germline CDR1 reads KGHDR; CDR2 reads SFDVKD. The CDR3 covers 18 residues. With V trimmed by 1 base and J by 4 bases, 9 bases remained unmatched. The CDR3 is CATSDLPNRGRGTGELFF. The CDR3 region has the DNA TGTGCCACCAGTGATTTACCCAACAGGGGGCGCGGCACCGGGGAGCTGTTTTTT.

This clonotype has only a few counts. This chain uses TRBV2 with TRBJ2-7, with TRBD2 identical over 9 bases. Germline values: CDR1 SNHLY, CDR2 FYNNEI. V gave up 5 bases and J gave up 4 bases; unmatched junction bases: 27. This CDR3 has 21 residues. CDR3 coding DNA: TGTGCCAGCAGTTCCATACTTAGCGGGGGAGGGAGGGGTCGATCACGGTACGAGCAGTACTTC. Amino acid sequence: CASSSILSGGGRGRSRYEQYF. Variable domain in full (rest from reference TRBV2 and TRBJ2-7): EPEVTQTPSHQVTQMGQEVILRCVPISNHLYFYWYRQILGQKVEFLVSFYNNEISEKSEIFDDQFSVERPDGSNFTLKIRSTKLEDSAMYFCASSSILSGGGRGRSRYEQYFGPGTRLTVT.

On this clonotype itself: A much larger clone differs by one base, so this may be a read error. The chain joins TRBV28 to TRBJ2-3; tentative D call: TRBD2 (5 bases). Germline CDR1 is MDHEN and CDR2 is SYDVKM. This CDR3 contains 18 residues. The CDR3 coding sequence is TGTTCCAGCAGGTACCCCCTAGTTGGGGAGAGGCGCACAGATACGCAGTATTTT. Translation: CSSRYPLVGERRTDTQYF.

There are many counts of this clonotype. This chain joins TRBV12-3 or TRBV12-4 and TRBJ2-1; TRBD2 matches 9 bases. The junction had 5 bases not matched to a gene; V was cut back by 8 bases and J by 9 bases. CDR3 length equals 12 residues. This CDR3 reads CASLAGFGEQFF. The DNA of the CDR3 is TGTGCCAGCCTAGCGGGGTTCGGTGAGCAGTTCTTC.

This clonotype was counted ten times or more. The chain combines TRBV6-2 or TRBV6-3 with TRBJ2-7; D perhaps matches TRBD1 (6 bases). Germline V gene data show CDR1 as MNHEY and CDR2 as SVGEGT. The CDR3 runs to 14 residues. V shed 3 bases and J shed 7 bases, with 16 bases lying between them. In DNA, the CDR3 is TGTGCCAGCAGTTATTCAACAGGGAGTAGGGAGCAGTACTTC. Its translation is CASSYSTGSREQYF.

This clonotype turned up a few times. CDR3 in DNA: TGTGCCAGCTCACCACCGAATACGGACAGTGGATATGGCTACACCTTC. Amino acids: CASSPPNTDSGYGYTF. The chain carries TRBV18 and TRBJ1-2, with a possible D match to TRBD1 (6 bases). The germline V gene encodes CDR1 KGHSH and CDR2 LQKENI. The V end was cut by 0 bases, the J end by 5 bases, with 16 bases between. The CDR3 covers 16 residues.

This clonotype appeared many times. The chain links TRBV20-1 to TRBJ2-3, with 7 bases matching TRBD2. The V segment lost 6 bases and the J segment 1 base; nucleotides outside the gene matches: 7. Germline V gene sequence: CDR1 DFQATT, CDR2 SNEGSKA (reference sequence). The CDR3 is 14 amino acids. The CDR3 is CSAQTSSGTDTQYF. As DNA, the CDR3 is TGCAGTGCACAGACTAGCTCTGGCACAGATACGCAGTATTTT.

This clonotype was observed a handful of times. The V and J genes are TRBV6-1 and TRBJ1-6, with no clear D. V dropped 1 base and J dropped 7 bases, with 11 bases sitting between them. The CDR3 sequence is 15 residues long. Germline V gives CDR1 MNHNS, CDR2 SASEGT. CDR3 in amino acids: CASSEVRTENSPLHF. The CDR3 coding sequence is TGTGCCAGCAGTGAAGTCCGGACTGAAAATTCACCCCTCCACTTT.

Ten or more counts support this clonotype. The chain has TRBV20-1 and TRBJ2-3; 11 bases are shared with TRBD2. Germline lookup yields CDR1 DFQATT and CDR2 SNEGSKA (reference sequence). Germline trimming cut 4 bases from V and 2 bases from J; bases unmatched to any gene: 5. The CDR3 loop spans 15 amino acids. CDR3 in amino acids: CSATLAGGDTDTQYF. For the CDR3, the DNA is TGCAGTGCTACCTTAGCGGGAGGGGACACAGATACGCAGTATTTT.

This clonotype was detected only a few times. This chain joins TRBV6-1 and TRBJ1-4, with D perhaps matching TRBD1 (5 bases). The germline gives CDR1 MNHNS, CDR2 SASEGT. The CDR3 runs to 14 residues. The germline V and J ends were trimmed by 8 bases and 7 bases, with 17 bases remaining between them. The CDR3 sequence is CASAAGGTLEKLFF. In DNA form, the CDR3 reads TGTGCCAGCGCCGCCGGGGGAACCCTTGAAAAACTGTTTTTT.

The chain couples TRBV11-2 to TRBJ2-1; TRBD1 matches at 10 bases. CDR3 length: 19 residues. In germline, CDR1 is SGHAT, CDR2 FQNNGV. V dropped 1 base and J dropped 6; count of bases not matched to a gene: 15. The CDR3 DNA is TGTGCCAGCAGCTTAGCTCGGGACAGGGGATCGGTTTTATCCAATGAGCAGTTCTTC. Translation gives CASSLARDRGSVLSNEQFF.

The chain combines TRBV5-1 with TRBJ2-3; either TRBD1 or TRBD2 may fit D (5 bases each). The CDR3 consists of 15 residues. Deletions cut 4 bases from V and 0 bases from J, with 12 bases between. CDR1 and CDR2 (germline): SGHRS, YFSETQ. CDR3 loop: CASSGGQPSTDTQYF. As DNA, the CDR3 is TGCGCCAGCAGCGGGGGTCAACCTAGCACAGATACGCAGTATTTT.

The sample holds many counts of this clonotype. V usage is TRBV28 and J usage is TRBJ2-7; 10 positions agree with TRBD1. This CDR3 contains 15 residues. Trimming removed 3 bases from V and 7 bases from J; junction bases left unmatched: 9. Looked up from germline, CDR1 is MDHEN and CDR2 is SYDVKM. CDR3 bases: TGTGCCAGCAGTTTCGGTGGGACAGGGGCTCGGGAGCAGTACTTC. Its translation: CASSFGGTGAREQYF.

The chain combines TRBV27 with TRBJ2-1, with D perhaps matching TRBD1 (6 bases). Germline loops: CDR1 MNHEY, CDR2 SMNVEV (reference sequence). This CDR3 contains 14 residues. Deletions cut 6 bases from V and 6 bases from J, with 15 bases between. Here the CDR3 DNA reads TGTGCCAGCAGCCGTAGGTTAGGGGGCAATGAGCAGTTCTTC. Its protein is CASSRRLGGNEQFF.

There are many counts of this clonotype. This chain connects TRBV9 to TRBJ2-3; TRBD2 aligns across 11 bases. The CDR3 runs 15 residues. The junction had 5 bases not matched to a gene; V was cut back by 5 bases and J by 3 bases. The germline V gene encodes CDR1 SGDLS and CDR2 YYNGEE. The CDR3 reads CASSLAGGWTDTQYF. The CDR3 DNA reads TGTGCCAGCAGTTTAGCGGGGGGGTGGACAGATACGCAGTATTTT. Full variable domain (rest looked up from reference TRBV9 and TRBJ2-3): DSGVTQTPKHLITATGQRVTLRCSPRSGDLSVYWYQQSLDQGLQFLIQYYNGEERAKGNILERFSAQQFPDLHSELNLSSLELGDSALYFCASSLAGGWTDTQYFGPGTRLTVL.

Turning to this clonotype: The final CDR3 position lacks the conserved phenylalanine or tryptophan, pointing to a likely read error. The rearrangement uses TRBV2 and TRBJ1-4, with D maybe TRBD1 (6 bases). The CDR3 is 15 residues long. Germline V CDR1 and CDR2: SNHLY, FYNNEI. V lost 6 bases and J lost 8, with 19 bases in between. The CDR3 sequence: CASRLLQGAGEKLFS. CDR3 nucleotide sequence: TGTGCCAGCAGACTTTTACAGGGAGCGGGGGAAAAACTGTTTTCT.

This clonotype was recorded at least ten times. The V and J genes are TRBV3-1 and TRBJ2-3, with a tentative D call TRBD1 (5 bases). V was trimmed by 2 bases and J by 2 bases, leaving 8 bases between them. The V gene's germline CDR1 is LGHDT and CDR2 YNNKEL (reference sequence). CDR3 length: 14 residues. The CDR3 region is CASSQRGTTDTQYF. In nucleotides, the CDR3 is TGTGCCAGCAGCCAAAGGGGCACCACAGATACGCAGTATTTT.

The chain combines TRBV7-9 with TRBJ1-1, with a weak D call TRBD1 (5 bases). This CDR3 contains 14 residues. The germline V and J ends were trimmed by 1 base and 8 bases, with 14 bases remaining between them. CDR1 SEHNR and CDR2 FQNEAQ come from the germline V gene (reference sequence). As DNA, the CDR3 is TGTGCCAGCAGCTTAGTAGGGGCTCTCGACGAAGCTTTCTTT. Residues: CASSLVGALDEAFF.